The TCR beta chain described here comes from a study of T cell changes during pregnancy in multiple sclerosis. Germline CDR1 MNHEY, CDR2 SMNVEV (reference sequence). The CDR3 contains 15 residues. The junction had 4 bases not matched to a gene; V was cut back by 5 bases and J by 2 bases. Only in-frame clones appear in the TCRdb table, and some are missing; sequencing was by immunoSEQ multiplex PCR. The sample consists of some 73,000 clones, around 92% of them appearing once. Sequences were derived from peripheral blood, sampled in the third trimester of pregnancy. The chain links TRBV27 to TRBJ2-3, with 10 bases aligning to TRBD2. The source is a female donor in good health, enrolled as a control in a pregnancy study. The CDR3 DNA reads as TGTGCCAGCAGTGCACTAGCGGGGACCACAGATACGCAGTATTTT. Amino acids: CASSALAGTTDTQYF.